This T cell receptor (beta chain) was captured in a study of blood T cell repertoires in COVID-19. Assay used: immunoSEQ multiplex PCR; TCRdb lists only in-frame clones, some missing. Of more than 120,000 clones in the sample, roughly nine tenths were seen once. The sample holds one count of this clone. The CDR3 runs 16 residues. Germline CDR1 and CDR2: MNHEY and SMNVEV (reference sequence). V lost 5 bases to trimming and J lost 1 base; unmatched junction nucleotides: 9. The source of this sequence is a human donor in a cohort sampled during active COVID-19. This chain connects TRBV27 to TRBJ1-2; 8 nucleotides align to TRBD1. The sequenced sample consisted of peripheral blood. CDR3 DNA sequence: TGTGCCAGCAGTCTAGCCCGACAGGGGCATAACTATGGCTACACCTTC. The encoded protein is CASSLARQGHNYGYTF.